The clone carrying this TCR beta chain was found a few times. V lost 4 bases, J lost 0 bases, and 8 bases stayed unmatched. This CDR3 is 18 amino acids long. Looked up from germline, CDR1 is SGDLS and CDR2 is YYNGEE. As it was prepared, the TCRbeta library received unique molecular identifiers. MiXCR, run by TCRdb on the PCR reads, gives a single entry per CDR3 protein. The repertoire includes about 610,000 distinct CDR3 sequences, roughly a tenth of them detected once, and 3.5% to 5% sits in the top ten. The data are from a study of T-cell reconstitution after alpha-beta-depleted transplantation in children.

This sequence joins TRBV9 and TRBJ2-3; 13 bases agree with TRBD2. Sequenced here: PBMCs from the stem cell graft donor, sampled from the stem cell graft. This sequence originates from a human donor who donated a stem cell graft to a child with acute myeloid leukemia. The CDR3 DNA reads as TGTGCCAGCAGCCACGGGACTAGCGGGACGACTAGCACAGATACGCAGTATTTT. Encoded protein: CASSHGTSGTTSTDTQYF. The full variable domain, in which reference TRBV9 and TRBJ2-3 provide the parts outside the CDR3, is DSGVTQTPKHLITATGQRVTLRCSPRSGDLSVYWYQQSLDQGLQFLIQYYNGEERAKGNILERFSAQQFPDLHSELNLSSLELGDSALYFCASSHGTSGTTSTDTQYFGPGTRLTVL.